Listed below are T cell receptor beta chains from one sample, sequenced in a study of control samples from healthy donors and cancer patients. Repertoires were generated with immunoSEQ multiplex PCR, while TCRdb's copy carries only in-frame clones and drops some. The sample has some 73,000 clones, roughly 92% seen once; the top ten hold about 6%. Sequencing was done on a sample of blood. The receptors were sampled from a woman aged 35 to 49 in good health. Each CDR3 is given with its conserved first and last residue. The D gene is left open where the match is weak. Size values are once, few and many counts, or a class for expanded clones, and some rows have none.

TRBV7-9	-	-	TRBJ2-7	CASSLVSGDGEQYF	TGTGCCAGCAGCTTAGTTTCAGGGGACGGCGAGCAGTACTTC
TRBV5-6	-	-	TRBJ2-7	CASSTTAAYEQYF	TGTGCCAGCAGCACGACAGCCGCCTACGAGCAGTACTTC
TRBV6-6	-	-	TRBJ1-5	CATGVALGDQPQHF	TGTGCCACCGGAGTAGCTCTCGGGGATCAGCCCCAGCATTTT
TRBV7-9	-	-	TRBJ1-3	CASNRGSQPSGNTIYF	TGTGCCAGCAATAGGGGTTCCCAACCCTCTGGAAACACCATATATTTT
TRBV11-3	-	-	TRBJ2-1	CASSLRIGNEQFF	TGTGCCAGCAGCTTAAGGATTGGCAATGAGCAGTTCTTC
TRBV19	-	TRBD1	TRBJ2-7	CASSIGDRGVYEQYF	TGTGCCAGTAGTATCGGGGACAGGGGAGTCTACGAGCAGTACTTC
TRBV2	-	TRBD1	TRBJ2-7	CASTTGQGSYEQYF	TGTGCCAGCACCACCGGACAGGGCTCCTACGAGCAGTACTTC
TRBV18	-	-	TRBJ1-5	CASDLRYSNQPQHF	TGTGCCAGCGACTTACGCTATAGCAATCAGCCCCAGCATTTT
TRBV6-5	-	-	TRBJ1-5	CASSTGHFSNQPQHF	TGTGCCAGCAGTACGGGACATTTTAGCAATCAGCCCCAGCATTTT
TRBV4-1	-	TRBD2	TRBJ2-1	CASSQPGLAGDYNEQFF	TGCGCCAGCAGCCAGCCCGGACTAGCGGGAGATTACAATGAGCAGTTCTTC
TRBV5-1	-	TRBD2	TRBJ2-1	CASKHMKLAGNYNEQFF	TGCGCCAGCAAACACATGAAACTAGCGGGGAACTACAATGAGCAGTTCTTC
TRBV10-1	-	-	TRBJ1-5	CASFNECQPQHF	TGCGCCAGCTTTAATGAATGTCAGCCCCAGCATTTT
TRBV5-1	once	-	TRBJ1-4	CASSLGTNEKLFF	TGCGCCAGCAGCTTGGGAACTAATGAAAAACTGTTTTTT
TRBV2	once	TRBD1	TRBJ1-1	CASMGQGAYTEAFF	TGTGCCAGCATGGGACAGGGGGCCTACACTGAAGCTTTCTTT
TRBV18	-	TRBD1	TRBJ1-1	CASSKDPPTGGGTEAFF	TGTGCCAGCTCAAAAGACCCACCCACAGGGGGAGGCACTGAAGCTTTCTTT
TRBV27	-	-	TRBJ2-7	CASSLVVATGEQYF	TGTGCCAGCAGTTTAGTTGTAGCTACCGGCGAGCAGTACTTC
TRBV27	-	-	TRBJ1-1	CASLTGNTEAFF	TGTGCCTCCTTGACAGGAAACACTGAAGCTTTCTTT
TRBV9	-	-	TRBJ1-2	CASSPPGPRRGYTF	TGTGCCAGCAGCCCCCCGGGACCTCGTAGAGGCTACACCTTC
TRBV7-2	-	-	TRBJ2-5	CASSLFRWETQYF	TGTGCCAGCAGCTTATTTAGGTGGGAGACCCAGTACTTC
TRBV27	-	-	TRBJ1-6	CASSFPGSPALHF	TGTGCCAGCAGTTTCCCCGGCAGTCCGGCCCTCCACTTT
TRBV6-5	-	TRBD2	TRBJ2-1	CASSRDYHNEQFF	TGTGCCAGCAGTCGGGACTACCACAATGAGCAGTTCTTC
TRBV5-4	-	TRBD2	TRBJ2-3	CAGAPLAGAPREQYF	TGTGCCGGGGCCCCGCTAGCGGGAGCCCCAAGGGAGCAGTATTTT
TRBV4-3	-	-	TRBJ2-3	CASSQGLTTDTQYF	TGCGCCAGCAGCCAAGGACTAACCACAGATACGCAGTATTTT
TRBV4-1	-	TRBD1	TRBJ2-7	CASSQDVGQGIYEQYF	TGCGCCAGCAGCCAAGATGTAGGACAGGGGATCTACGAGCAGTACTTC
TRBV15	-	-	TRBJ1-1	CATGAHTEAFF	TGTGCCACGGGAGCCCACACTGAAGCTTTCTTT
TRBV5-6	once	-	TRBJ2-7	CASSLAREQYF	TGTGCCAGCAGCTTAGCTCGCGAGCAGTACTTC
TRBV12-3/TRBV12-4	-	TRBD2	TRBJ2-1	CASRSTSVDEQFF	TGTGCCAGCAGATCCACTAGCGTAGATGAGCAGTTCTTC
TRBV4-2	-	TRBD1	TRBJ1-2	CASSPRTGGADYGYTF	TGTGCCAGCAGCCCCCGGACAGGGGGCGCGGACTATGGCTACACCTTC